This record covers a single T cell receptor (beta chain). Antigen: not known. The sample belongs to a study of cytomegalovirus exposure and HLA in healthy donors. Trimming left V 5 bases short and J 5 bases short, with 10 bases between. CDR3 length equals 12 residues. The germline V gene has CDR1 SGHRS and CDR2 YFSETQ. In the PCR, 60 Vbeta and 13 Jbeta primers were used. The data were produced by immunoSEQ multiplex PCR, yet TCRdb's version contains in-frame clones alone and is incomplete. The sample includes about 88,000 clones. Findings and caveats of the study: Previously analyzed data showed that most TCR beta V segments were productive at a frequency of about 87% or about 30%. TRBV6-2, TRBV6-3 and some other V segments were excluded as indistinguishable. TCR beta sequences reportedly predicted most subjects' HLA-A and HLA-B alleles accurately.

The source is a girl between 10 and 17 years old in good health and CMV-seropositive. The source material was PBMCs. This sequence joins TRBV5-1 and TRBJ2-5; unclear D gene. This CDR3 reads CASRSTRETQYF. The CDR3 region has the DNA TGCGCCAGCAGATCTACCAGGGAGACCCAGTACTTC.